These 3 T cell receptor beta chains came from one sample sequenced in a study of blood T cells in healthy people across ages. Together with a sample-barcoded 5' primer, a J-beta primer mix was included in a second PCR lasting about 7 to 11 cycles. TCRdb re-called the 5' RACE reads through MiXCR, storing one row per CDR3 protein. The sample includes around 1.5 million distinct CDR3 sequences, about 40% of them seen just once. Source material: blood. The receptors come from a woman younger than 35 in good health.

About this clonotype itself: This may be a read error: a much more frequent sequence differs by one nucleotide. CDR3 loop: CASSLMASGARPKNIRYF. CDR3 in DNA: TGTGCCAGCAGTTTAATGGCTAGCGGGGCAAGGCCCAAAAACATTCGGTACTTC. This rearrangement joins TRBV12-3 or TRBV12-4 to TRBJ2-4; TRBD2 agrees at 9 bases. This CDR3 has 18 residues.

This clonotype was seen more than once but under ten times. The germline gene is not matched at one end of the junction; a read error may be the cause. The V and J genes are TRBV27 and TRBJ2-5, with D possibly matching TRBD1 (5 bases). This CDR3 comprises 13 residues. Germline values: CDR1 MNHEY, CDR2 SMNVEV (reference sequence). This CDR3 is CASSVSGWETQYF. As DNA, the CDR3 is TGTGCCAGCAGTGTATCAGGGTGGGAGACCCAGTACTTC.

The CDR3 DNA reads TGTGCCAGCAGTTCGGCTAGCGGGGGGGACACAGATACGCAGTATTTT. This gives the protein CASSSASGGDTDTQYF. This chain joins TRBV12-3 or TRBV12-4 and TRBJ2-3; 12 nucleotides line up with TRBD2. This CDR3 has 16 residues. The J segment lost 2 bases and the V segment lost 4 bases, leaving 4 bases of the junction unmatched.